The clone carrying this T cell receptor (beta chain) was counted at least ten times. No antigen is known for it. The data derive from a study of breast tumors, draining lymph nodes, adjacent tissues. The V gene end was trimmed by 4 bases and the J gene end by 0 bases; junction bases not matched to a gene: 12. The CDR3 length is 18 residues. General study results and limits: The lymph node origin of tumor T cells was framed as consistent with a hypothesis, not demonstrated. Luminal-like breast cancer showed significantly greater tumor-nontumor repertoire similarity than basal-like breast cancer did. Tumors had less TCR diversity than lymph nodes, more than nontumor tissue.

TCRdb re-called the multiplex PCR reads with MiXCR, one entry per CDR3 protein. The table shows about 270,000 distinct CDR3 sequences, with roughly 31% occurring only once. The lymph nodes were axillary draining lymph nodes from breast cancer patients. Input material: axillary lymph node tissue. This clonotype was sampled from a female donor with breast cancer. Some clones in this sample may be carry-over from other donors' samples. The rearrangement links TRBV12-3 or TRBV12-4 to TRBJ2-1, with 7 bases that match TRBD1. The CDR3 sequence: CASSSGFDRGRSYNEQFF. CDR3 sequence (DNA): TGTGCCAGCAGTTCGGGGTTCGATAGGGGGCGCTCCTACAATGAGCAGTTCTTC.